Reported below is one T cell receptor (beta chain). Sequenced by immunoSEQ multiplex PCR; TCRdb stores in-frame clones only, minus some. The sample lists around 170,000 clones; around 72% were seen once. This entry comes from a study of blood T cell repertoires in COVID-19. The CDR3 has 15 amino acids. CDR1 is ENHRY and CDR2 is SYGVKD in the germline V gene. The germline V and J ends were trimmed by 6 bases and 5 bases, with 18 bases remaining between them. Sequencing was done on a sample of peripheral blood. The source is a woman of 80 years or more with acute or convalescent COVID-19. V and J are TRBV10-3 and TRBJ2-3; the D gene is possibly TRBD2 (5 bases). In DNA, the CDR3 is TGTGCCATCAGCGCGGCAGCCGAGGGTGTAGATACGCAGTATTTT. Its protein is CAISAAAEGVDTQYF.